This TCR beta chain was sequenced during a study of chemoradiotherapy in HPV16-positive cancers. Study as a whole: Functional T-cell assays on a couple of HPV16-positive patients' cells defined candidate HPV-specific clones and common TCR motifs.

The CDR3 sequence is 14 residues long. V dropped 2 bases and J dropped 1 base, with 11 bases sitting between them. In germline, CDR1 is GTSNPN, CDR2 SVGIG (reference sequence). Regarding this clone: Its antigen is not known.

The assay was immunoSEQ multiplex PCR, and TCRdb's table has in-frame clones only and misses some. The sample has about 11,000 clones, roughly 90% seen once. Over chemoradiotherapy, repertoires were sampled more than once. The study's findings and limits: The functional HPV-specific definition rests on just two HPV16-positive patients. Non-HPV-specific T cells did not expand in tumors during treatment, whereas candidate HPV-specific clones and E7-related motifs did.

Sequences were derived from blood, sampled from a patient who underwent chemoradiotherapy. The receptor was derived from a human donor with HPV-associated anogenital cancer. The V gene is TRBV30, the J gene TRBJ1-1, with D possibly being TRBD1 (5 bases). This CDR3 is CAWSRGRANTEAFF. CDR3 DNA sequence: TGTGCCTGGAGTAGGGGCAGGGCGAACACTGAAGCTTTCTTT.